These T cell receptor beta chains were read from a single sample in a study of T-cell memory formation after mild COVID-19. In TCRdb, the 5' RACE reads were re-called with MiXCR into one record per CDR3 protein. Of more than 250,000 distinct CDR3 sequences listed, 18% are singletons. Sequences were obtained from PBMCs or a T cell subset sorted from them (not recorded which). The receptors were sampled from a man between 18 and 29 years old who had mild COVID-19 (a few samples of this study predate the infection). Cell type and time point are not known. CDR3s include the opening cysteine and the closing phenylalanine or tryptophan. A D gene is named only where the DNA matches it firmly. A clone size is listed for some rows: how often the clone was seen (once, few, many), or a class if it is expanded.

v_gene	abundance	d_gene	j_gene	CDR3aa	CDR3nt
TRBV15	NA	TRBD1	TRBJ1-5	CATSGTGVYSNQPQHF	TGTGCCACCAGCGGTACAGGGGTCTATAGCAATCAGCCCCAGCATTTT
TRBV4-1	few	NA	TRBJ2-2	CASSQAGGARTGELFF	TGCGCCAGCAGCCAAGCCGGGGGCGCGAGGACCGGGGAGCTGTTTTTT
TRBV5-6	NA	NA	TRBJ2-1	CASSLSGDNEQFF	TGTGCCAGCAGCTTGTCGGGGGACAATGAGCAGTTCTTC
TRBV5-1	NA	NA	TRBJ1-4	CASGPGSVGEKLFF	TGCGCCAGCGGCCCGGGATCTGTGGGTGAAAAACTGTTTTTT
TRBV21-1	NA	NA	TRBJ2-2	CASSQLLSGSGELFF	TGTGCCAGCAGTCAACTCTTGTCAGGGTCCGGGGAGCTGTTTTTT
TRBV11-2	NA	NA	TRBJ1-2	CASSRGAGFNYGYTF	TGTGCCAGCAGCCGAGGAGCGGGATTTAACTATGGCTACACCTTC
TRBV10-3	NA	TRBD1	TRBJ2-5	CAISLGGPSGTQYF	TGTGCCATCAGTCTAGGGGGCCCCTCCGGGACCCAGTACTTC
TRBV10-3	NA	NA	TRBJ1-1	CAISESTQATEAFF	TGTGCCATCAGTGAGTCGACCCAGGCCACTGAAGCTTTCTTT
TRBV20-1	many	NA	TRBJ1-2	CSARDGPEGYTF	TGCAGTGCTAGAGACGGCCCCGAGGGCTACACCTTC
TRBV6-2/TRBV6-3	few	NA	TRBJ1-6	CASSKDRNNSPLHF	TGTGCCAGCAGTAAGGACAGAAACAATTCACCCCTCCACTTT
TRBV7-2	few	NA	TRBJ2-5	CASRTAGRQETQYF	TGTGCCAGCAGGACAGCCGGCCGCCAAGAGACCCAGTACTTC
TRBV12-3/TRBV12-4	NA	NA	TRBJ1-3	CASSIDSGNTIYF	TGTGCCAGCAGCATTGATTCTGGAAACACCATATATTTT
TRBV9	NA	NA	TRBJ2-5	CASSVATRGGETQYF	TGTGCCAGCAGCGTAGCTACTCGAGGGGGAGAGACCCAGTACTTC
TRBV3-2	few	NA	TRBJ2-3	CASRQKAGALGDTQYF	TGTGCCAGCAGACAGAAAGCGGGGGCCCTTGGAGATACGCAGTATTTT
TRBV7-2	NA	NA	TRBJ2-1	CASSSDAPGEQFF	TGTGCCAGCAGCTCGGACGCGCCTGGCGAGCAGTTCTTC
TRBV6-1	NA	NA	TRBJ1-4	CASTSEDRKLFF	TGTGCCAGCACGAGTGAGGACAGAAAACTGTTTTTT